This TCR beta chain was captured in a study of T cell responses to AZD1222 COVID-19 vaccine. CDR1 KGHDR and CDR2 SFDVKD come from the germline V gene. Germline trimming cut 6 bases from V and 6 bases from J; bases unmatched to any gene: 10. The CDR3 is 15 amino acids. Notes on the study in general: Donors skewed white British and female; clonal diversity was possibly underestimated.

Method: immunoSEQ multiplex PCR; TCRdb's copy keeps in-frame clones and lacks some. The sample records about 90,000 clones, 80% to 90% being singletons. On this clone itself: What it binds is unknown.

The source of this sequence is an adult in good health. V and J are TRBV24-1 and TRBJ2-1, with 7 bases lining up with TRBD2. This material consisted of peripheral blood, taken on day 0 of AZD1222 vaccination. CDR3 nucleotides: TGTGCCACCAGTAAACCAGCGGGATCCGGCAATGAGCAGTTCTTC. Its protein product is CATSKPAGSGNEQFF.